Shown below are 11 T cell receptor beta chains from a single sample sequenced in a study of T cells in Graves' hyperthyroidism and ophthalmopathy. Amplified TCR beta CDR3 regions came from RNA transcripts. When the TCR CDR3 underwent first-round RT-PCR, the HTBI primer set was used. Via MiXCR, TCRdb re-called the multiplex PCR reads, giving one row per CDR3 protein. The sample includes about 610,000 distinct CDR3 sequences, about 45% seen only once; the top ten take around 7.7%. Sequencing was performed on peripheral blood or thyroid tissue (not recorded which). The receptor source for this set is a woman aged 18-29 years with Graves' hyperthyroidism.

This rearrangement joins TRBV5-1 to TRBJ1-2; D is perhaps TRBD1 (5 bases). CDR1 is SGHRS, CDR2 YFSETQ, per germline. The V end was cut by 3 bases, the J end by 8 bases, with 11 bases between. There are 12 residues in the CDR3. CDR3 DNA: TGCGCCAGCAGCTCCCTCAGGGTCGGCTACACCTTC. It yields the protein CASSSLRVGYTF.

This clonotype was seen many times. The rearrangement joins TRBV2 to TRBJ2-7, with D hard to call. The CDR3 contains 13 residues. Trimming took off 2 bases at V and 0 bases at J, with 5 bases between the two ends. Germline V lookup: CDR1 SNHLY, CDR2 FYNNEI. The CDR3 spells CASSEHNSYEQYF. The CDR3 DNA sequence: TGTGCCAGCAGTGAACACAACTCCTACGAGCAGTACTTC. The whole variable domain, filled in from reference TRBV2 and TRBJ2-7, reads EPEVTQTPSHQVTQMGQEVILRCVPISNHLYFYWYRQILGQKVEFLVSFYNNEISEKSEIFDDQFSVERPDGSNFTLKIRSTKLEDSAMYFCASSEHNSYEQYFGPGTRLTVT.

This clonotype was detected many times. This chain connects TRBV7-8 to TRBJ1-2; D is uncertain. The length of the CDR3 is 13 residues. V gave up 1 base and J gave up 5 bases, with 8 bases separating them. Germline CDR1 is SGHVS and CDR2 is FQNEAQ. The CDR3 spells CASSLGQEYGYTF. The CDR3 DNA reads TGTGCCAGCAGCTTAGGGCAGGAGTATGGCTACACCTTC.

This rearrangement joins TRBV6-5 to TRBJ1-3; 9 bases map to TRBD1. CDR1 is MNHEY, CDR2 SVGAGI, per germline. J gave up 5 bases and V 6 bases, and 2 bases lay outside the gene matches. The CDR3 is made up of 13 amino acids. CDR3 residues: CASRGTGRNTIYF. The DNA for the CDR3 is TGTGCCAGCAGGGGGACAGGGCGAAACACCATATATTTT.

In its sample, this clonotype was seen once. The J gene is TRBJ2-2, the V gene TRBV30; 7 bases are a match to TRBD2. Germline CDR1 GTSNPN, CDR2 SVGIG (reference sequence). The CDR3 totals 10 residues. V gave up 8 bases and J gave up 6 bases; unmatched junction bases: 0. The DNA of the CDR3 is TGTGCCCGGGGGGCCGGGGAGCTGTTTTTT. This codes for CARGAGELFF.

This clonotype was observed many times. This sequence joins TRBV20-1 and TRBJ2-7, with 8 bases fitting TRBD1. Germline V gene lookup returns CDR1 DFQATT and CDR2 SNEGSKA (reference sequence). This CDR3 contains 11 residues. V shed 6 bases and J 11 bases; nucleotides not matched to a gene: 9. The CDR3 DNA is TGCAGTGCCATCGGACAGGGAGGCAAGTACTTC. This encodes CSAIGQGGKYF.

As regards this clonotype: Being one base from a much bigger clone, this may be a read error. V is TRBV6-6 and J is TRBJ1-2; TRBD1 might be the D (5 bases). Per the germline V gene, CDR1 is MNHNY and CDR2 is SVGAGI (reference sequence). The CDR3 length is 16 residues. The CDR3 DNA reads TGTGCCAGCAGCTGGGGGACCTCCGACGGGATCTGGGGCTACGCCTTC. It yields the protein CASSWGTSDGIWGYAF.

This clonotype was recorded many times. This chain joins TRBV7-2 and TRBJ2-7; 8 bases match TRBD2. This CDR3 region has 14 residues. V was clipped by 5 bases and J by 9 bases; unmatched bases: 12. Germline CDR1 reads SGHTA; CDR2 reads FQGNSA. In DNA, the CDR3 is TGTGCCAGCAGCACGGGACTAGTATTCGGTGGGCAGTACTTC. It is translated as CASSTGLVFGGQYF.

This sequence joins TRBV20-1 and TRBJ2-3; 9 bases are shared with TRBD2. From germline, CDR1 is DFQATT and CDR2 SNEGSKA (reference sequence). V was pared by 7 bases and J by 0 bases, with 8 bases of the junction left unmatched. The CDR3 consists of 15 residues. The DNA for the CDR3 is TGCAGTGGTAAAACGACTAGCGGAAGCACAGATACGCAGTATTTT. Protein sequence: CSGKTTSGSTDTQYF.

This chain uses TRBV20-1 with TRBJ1-2, with D possibly TRBD1 on 6 matching bases. The CDR3 sequence is 12 residues long. Trimming took off 4 bases at V and 4 bases at J, with 10 bases between the two ends. Germline CDR1 is DFQATT and CDR2 is SNEGSKA (reference sequence). CDR3 in amino acids: CSANRDTYGYTF. The CDR3 bases are TGCAGTGCTAACCGGGACACCTATGGCTACACCTTC.

The V call is TRBV7-9, the J call TRBJ1-6, with TRBD1 as a possible D gene (5 bases). Looked up from germline, CDR1 is SEHNR and CDR2 is FQNEAQ (reference sequence). Between the trimmed V and J ends, which lost 4 bases and 0 bases, there was a span of 13 bases. This CDR3 comprises 17 residues. CDR3 region: CASSSQRGDSYNSPLHF. Here the CDR3 DNA reads TGTGCCAGCAGCTCCCAGCGGGGGGACTCCTATAATTCACCCCTCCACTTT.